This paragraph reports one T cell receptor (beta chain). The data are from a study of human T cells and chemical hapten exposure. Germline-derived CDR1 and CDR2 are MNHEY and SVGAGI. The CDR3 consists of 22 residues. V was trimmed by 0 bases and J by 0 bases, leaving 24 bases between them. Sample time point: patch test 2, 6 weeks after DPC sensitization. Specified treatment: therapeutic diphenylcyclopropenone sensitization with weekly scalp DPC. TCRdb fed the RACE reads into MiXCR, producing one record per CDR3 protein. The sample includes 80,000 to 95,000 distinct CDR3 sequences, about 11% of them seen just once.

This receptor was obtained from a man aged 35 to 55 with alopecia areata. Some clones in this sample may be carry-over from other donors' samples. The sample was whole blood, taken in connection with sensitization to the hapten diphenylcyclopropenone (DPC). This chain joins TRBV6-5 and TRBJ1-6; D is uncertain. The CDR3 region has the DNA TGTGCCAGCAGTTACTCTGGACTGAGAGGGAGAATACCGAGCTCCTATAATTCACCCCTCCACTTT. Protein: CASSYSGLRGRIPSSYNSPLHF.